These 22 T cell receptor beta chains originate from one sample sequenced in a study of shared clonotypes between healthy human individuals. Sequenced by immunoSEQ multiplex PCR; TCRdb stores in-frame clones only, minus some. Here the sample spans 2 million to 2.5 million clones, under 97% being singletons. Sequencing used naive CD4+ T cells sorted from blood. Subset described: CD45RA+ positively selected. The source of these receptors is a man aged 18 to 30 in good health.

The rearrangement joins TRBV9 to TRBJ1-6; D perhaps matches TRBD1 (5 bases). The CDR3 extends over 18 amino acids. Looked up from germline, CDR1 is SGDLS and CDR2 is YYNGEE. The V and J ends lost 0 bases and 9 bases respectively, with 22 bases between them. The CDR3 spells CASSVGWGGPGSGSPLHF. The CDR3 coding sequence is TGTGCCAGCAGCGTAGGATGGGGAGGGCCAGGGTCTGGTTCACCCCTCCACTTT.

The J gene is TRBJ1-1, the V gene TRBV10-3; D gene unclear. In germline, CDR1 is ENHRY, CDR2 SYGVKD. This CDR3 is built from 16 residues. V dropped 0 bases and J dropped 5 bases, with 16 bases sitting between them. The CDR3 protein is CAISESNRAVGTEAFF. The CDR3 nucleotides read TGTGCCATCAGTGAGTCGAATAGGGCCGTGGGGACTGAAGCTTTCTTT.

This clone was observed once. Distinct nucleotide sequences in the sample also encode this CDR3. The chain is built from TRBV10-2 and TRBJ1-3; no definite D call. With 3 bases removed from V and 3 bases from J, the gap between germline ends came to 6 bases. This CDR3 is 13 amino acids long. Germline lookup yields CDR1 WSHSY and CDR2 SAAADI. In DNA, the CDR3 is TGCGCCAGCAGTGAATCAAGTGGAAACACCATATATTTT. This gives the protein CASSESSGNTIYF.

The CDR3, as DNA: TGTGCCAGCAGTCTGACCCGGACAGGGAACAATGAGCAGTTCTTC. It is translated as CASSLTRTGNNEQFF. V gene TRBV28 combines with J gene TRBJ2-1, with 8 bases aligning to TRBD1. From germline, CDR1 is MDHEN and CDR2 SYDVKM. CDR3 size: 15 residues. V shed 5 bases and J 5 bases; nucleotides not matched to a gene: 8.

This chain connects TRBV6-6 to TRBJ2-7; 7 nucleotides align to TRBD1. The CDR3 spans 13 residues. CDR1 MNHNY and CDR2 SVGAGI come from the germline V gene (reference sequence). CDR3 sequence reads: CSSSYRGPYEQYF. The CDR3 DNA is TGTAGCTCCTCATACAGGGGTCCCTACGAGCAGTACTTC.

The CDR3 is CASSFRGTQYF. The CDR3 DNA follows: TGTGCCAGCAGCTTTCGGGGGACCCAGTACTTC. The chain employs TRBV5-6 and TRBJ2-5; a weak D match, TRBD2 (5 bases). Trimming shortened V by 2 bases and J by 7 bases, and 6 bases separated the two germline ends. CDR1 SGHDT and CDR2 YYEEEE come from the germline V gene. The CDR3 covers 11 residues.

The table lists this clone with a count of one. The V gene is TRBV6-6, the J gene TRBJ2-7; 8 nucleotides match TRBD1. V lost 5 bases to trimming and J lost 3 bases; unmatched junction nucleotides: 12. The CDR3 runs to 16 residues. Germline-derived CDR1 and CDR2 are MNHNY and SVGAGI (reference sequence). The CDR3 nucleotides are TGTGCCAGCAGTACACTTCAGGGGGCCGAGCTCTACGAGCAGTACTTC. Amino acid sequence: CASSTLQGAELYEQYF.

DNA for the CDR3: TGTGCCAGCAGCGAAGGACAGGGGATGGATGTGGATACGCAGTATTTT. Its protein is CASSEGQGMDVDTQYF. This chain uses TRBV11-3 with TRBJ2-3; 9 bases align to TRBD1. The trim removed 5 bases at V and 6 bases at J, leaving 12 bases unmatched. CDR3 length: 16 residues. Germline loops: CDR1 SGHNT, CDR2 YENEEA.

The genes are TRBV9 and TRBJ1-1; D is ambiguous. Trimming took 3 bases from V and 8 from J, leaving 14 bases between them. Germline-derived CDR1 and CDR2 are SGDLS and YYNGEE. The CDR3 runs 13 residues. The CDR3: CASSGPVASEAFF. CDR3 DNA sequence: TGTGCCAGCAGCGGTCCAGTGGCTTCGGAAGCTTTCTTT.

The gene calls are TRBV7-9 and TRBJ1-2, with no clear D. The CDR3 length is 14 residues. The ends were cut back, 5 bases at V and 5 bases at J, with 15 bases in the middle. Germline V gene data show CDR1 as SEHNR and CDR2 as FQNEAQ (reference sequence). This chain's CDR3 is CASSPQESLYGYTF. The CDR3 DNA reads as TGTGCCAGCAGCCCTCAAGAAAGTCTATATGGCTACACCTTC.

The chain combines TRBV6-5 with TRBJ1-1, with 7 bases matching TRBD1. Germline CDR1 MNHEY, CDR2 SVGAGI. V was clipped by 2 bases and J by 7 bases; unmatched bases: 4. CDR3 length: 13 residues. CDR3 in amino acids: CASSYGTAYEAFF. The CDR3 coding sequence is TGTGCCAGCAGTTACGGGACAGCCTATGAAGCTTTCTTT.

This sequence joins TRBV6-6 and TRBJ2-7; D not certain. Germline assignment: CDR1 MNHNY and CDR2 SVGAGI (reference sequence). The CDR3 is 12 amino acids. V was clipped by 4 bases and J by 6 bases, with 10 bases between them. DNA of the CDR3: TGTGCCAGCAGTTCTAACTATGTCGAGCAGTACTTC. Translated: CASSSNYVEQYF.

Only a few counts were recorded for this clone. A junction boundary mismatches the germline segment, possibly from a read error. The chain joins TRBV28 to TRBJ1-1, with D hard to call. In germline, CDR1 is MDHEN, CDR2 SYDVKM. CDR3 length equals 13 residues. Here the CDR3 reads CASSLERRSGRVF. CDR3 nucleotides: TGTGCCAGCAGTTTAGAAAGGAGGTCGGGCCGGGTCTTT.

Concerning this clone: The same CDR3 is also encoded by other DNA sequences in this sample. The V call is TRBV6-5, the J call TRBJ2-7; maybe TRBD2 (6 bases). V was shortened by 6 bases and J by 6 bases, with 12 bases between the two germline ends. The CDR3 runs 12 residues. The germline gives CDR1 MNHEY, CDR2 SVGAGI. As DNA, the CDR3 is TGTGCCAGCAGGCTTCAGGGAGGCGAGCAGTACTTC. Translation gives CASRLQGGEQYF.

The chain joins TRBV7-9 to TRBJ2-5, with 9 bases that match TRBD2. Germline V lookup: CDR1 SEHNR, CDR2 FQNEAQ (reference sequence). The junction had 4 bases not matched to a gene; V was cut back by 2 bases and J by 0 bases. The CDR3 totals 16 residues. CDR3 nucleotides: TGTGCCAGCAGCTTAAAGGCTAGCGGGGACCAAGAGACCCAGTACTTC. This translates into CASSLKASGDQETQYF.

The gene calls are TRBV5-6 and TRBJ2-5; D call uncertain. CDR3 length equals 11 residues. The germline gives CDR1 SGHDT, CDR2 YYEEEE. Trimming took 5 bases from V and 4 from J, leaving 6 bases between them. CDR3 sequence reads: CASRLRETQYF. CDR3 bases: TGTGCCAGCAGACTCCGAGAGACCCAGTACTTC.

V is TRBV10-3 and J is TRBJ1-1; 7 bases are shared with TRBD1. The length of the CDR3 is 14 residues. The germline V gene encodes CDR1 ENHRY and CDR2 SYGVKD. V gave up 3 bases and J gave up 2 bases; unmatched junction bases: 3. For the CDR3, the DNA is TGTGCCATCAGTGACAGGGGGGACAACACTGAAGCTTTCTTT. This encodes CAISDRGDNTEAFF.

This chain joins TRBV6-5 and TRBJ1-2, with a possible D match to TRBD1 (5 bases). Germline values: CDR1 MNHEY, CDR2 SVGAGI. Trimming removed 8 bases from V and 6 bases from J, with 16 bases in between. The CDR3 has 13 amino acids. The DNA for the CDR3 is TGTGCCAGCGCCCGGTGGGGGGGGAATGGCTACACCTTC. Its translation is CASARWGGNGYTF.

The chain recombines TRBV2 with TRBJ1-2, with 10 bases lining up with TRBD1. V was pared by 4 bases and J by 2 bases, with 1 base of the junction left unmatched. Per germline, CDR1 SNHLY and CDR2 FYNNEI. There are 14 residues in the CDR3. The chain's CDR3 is CASSGGQGNYGYTF. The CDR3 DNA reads TGTGCCAGCAGTGGGGGACAGGGGAACTATGGCTACACCTTC.

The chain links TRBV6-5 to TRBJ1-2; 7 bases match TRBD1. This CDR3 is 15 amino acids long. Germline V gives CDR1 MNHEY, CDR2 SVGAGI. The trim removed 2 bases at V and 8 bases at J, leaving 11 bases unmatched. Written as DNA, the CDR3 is TGTGCCAGCAGTTACGGGTCAGGGGGTGAGAGGGGCTACACCTTC. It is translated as CASSYGSGGERGYTF.

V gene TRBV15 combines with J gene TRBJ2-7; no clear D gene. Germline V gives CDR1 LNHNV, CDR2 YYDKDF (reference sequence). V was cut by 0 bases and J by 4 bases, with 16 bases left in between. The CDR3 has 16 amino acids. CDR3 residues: CATSRDGYGQGYEQYF. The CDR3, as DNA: TGTGCCACCAGCAGAGATGGCTATGGGCAAGGGTACGAGCAGTACTTC.

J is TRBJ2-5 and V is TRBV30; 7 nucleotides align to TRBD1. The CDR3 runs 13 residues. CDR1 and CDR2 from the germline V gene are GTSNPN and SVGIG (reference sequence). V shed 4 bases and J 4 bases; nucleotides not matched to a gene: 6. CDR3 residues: CAWMGQFLETQYF. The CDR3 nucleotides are TGTGCCTGGATGGGACAGTTCCTAGAGACCCAGTACTTC. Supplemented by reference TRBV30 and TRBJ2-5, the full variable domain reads SQTIHQWPATLVQPVGSPLSLECTVEGTSNPNLYWYRQAAGRGLQLLFYSVGIGQISSEVPQNLSASRPQDRQFILSSKKLLLSDSGFYLCAWMGQFLETQYFGPGTRLLVL.